The TCR beta chain described here comes from a study of blood T cell repertoires in COVID-19. Background on the study: The United States, Italy and Spain were the sources of the acute and convalescent COVID-19 samples. From T cells, B-cell-depleted T cells, or PBMCs came the material, which was cDNA or gDNA.

Trimming cost V 4 bases and J 6 bases, with 12 bases left between them. Germline V gene lookup returns CDR1 MNHEY and CDR2 SVGAGI. The CDR3 sequence is 14 residues long. As originally analysed: Estimation of nucleated cell counts was performed using reference gene primer amplification. The table came from immunoSEQ multiplex PCR; TCRdb's copy has only in-frame clones and leaves some out. V and J calls and clone size are copied from that table; D and trimming were computed from the DNA. The table has roughly 120,000 clones, 80% to 90% seen once; the top ten hold 25% to 30%. The V call is TRBV6-5, the J call TRBJ2-2; D is unclear. This receptor was taken from a man in his 70s with active or convalescent COVID-19. Sequencing was done on a sample of peripheral blood. The CDR3 coding sequence is TGTGCCAGCAGTTTATTCAGGATCGCCGGGGAGCTGTTTTTT. Residues: CASSLFRIAGELFF.